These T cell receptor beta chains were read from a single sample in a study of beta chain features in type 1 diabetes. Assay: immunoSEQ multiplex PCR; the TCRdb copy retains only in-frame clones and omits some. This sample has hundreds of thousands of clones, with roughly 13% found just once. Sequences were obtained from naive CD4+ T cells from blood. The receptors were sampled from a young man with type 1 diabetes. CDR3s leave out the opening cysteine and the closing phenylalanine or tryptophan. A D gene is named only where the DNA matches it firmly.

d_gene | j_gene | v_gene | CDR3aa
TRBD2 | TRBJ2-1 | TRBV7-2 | ASSLWRGDYNEQF
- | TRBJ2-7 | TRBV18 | ASSPGLDFNYEQY
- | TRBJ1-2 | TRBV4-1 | ASSQGVSGVIGGYT
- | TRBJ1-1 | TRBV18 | ASSPAGVNTEAF
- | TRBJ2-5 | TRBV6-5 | ASSYARSQETQY
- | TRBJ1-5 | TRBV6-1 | ASSLRRVQQPQH
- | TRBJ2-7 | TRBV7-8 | ASSLASGGPYEQY
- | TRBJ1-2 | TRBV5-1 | ASSLRLTDYGYT
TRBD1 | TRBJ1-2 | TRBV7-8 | ASSLERTGRGIYGYT
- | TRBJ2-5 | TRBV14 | ASSRQAGDQY
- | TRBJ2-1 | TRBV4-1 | ASSQEGYNEQF
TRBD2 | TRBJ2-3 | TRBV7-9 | ASSSISGGASDTQY
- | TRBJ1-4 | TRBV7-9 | ASSPGAGTPEKLF